Following are 18 T cell receptor beta chains from one sample sequenced in a study of beta chain features in type 1 diabetes. Broader study findings: Researchers report that Type 1 diabetes patients had moderately but significantly shorter TCRB CDR3s across all four CD4+ subsets.

These receptors have no known antigen. Reverse transcribing all isolated RNA meant expressed TCRB transcripts were sequenced. The protocol was immunoSEQ multiplex PCR, while the TCRdb copy is restricted to in-frame clones and leaves out a portion. The data hold approximately 160,000 clones, with roughly 60% observed a single time. The specimen was naive CD4+ T cells from blood. The receptors come from a man between 25 and 39 years old with type 1 diabetes.

This chain links TRBV7-2 with TRBJ2-3; TRBD1 aligns across 9 bases. After removal of 7 bases from V and 3 bases from J, the junction contained 11 bases not matched to a gene. Germline CDR1 is SGHTA and CDR2 is FQGNSA. The CDR3 is made up of 16 amino acids. Here the CDR3 reads CASTMPWGQGTDTQYF. In nucleotides, the CDR3 is TGTGCCAGCACCATGCCCTGGGGACAGGGAACAGATACGCAGTATTTT.

This sequence joins TRBV19 and TRBJ2-6; D gene uncertain. The CDR3 has 15 residues. The ends were cut back, 1 base at V and 4 bases at J, with 8 bases in the middle. The germline gives CDR1 LNHDA, CDR2 SQIVND (reference sequence). CDR3 coding DNA: TGTGCCAGTAGTATAGGACAAGCCGGGGCCAACGTCCTGACTTTC. The encoded protein is CASSIGQAGANVLTF.

The J gene is TRBJ2-3, the V gene TRBV4-3; D may be TRBD1 (6 bases). V shed 5 bases and J shed 2 bases, with 14 bases lying between them. Germline V gives CDR1 LGHNA, CDR2 YSLEER. The CDR3 totals 15 residues. CDR3 loop: CASSTGGLHTDTQYF. The CDR3 DNA reads as TGCGCCAGCAGCACTGGGGGCCTCCACACAGATACGCAGTATTTT.

V usage is TRBV9 and J usage is TRBJ1-5, with D perhaps matching TRBD1 (6 bases). The V end was cut by 0 bases, the J end by 0 bases, with 7 bases between. The CDR3 is made up of 15 amino acids. Germline lookup yields CDR1 SGDLS and CDR2 YYNGEE. The CDR3 DNA reads TGTGCCAGCAGCGTAGGACAGGTTAGCAATCAGCCCCAGCATTTT. Translation: CASSVGQVSNQPQHF.

This clone came up a few times. This chain connects TRBV20-1 to TRBJ2-5; D is uncertain. CDR3 length equals 11 residues. With 6 bases removed from V and 5 bases from J, the gap between germline ends came to 10 bases. CDR1 and CDR2 (germline): DFQATT, SNEGSKA (reference sequence). CDR3 nucleotide sequence: TGCAGTGCGAAAACCATGGAGACCCAGTACTTC. Translation gives CSAKTMETQYF.

This clone showed up just a few times. The germline gene is not matched at one end of the junction; a read error may be the cause. The chain uses TRBV4-1 and TRBJ2-1, with unresolved D. Germline CDR1 is MGHRA and CDR2 is YSYEKL. The CDR3 has 15 amino acids. The DNA of the CDR3 is TGCGCCAGCAGTCAAGAAAGCAACTCCTACAATGAGCAGTTCTTC. It yields the protein CASSQESNSYNEQFF.

This clone was seen only a few times. V is TRBV29-1 and J is TRBJ2-3, with a weak D call TRBD1 (7 bases). This CDR3 region has 15 residues. Germline CDR1 and CDR2: SQVTM and ANQGSEA. V was cut by 7 bases and J by 0 bases, with 17 bases left in between. The CDR3 DNA is TGCAGCGCCGATCGGAGGGGGCAGAGCACAGATACGCAGTATTTT. As protein: CSADRRGQSTDTQYF.

V and J are TRBV7-2 and TRBJ2-1, with 9 positions matching TRBD2. The germline V gene encodes CDR1 SGHTA and CDR2 FQGNSA. The ends lost 2 bases at V and 6 bases at J; junction bases unmatched: 8. This CDR3 is built from 16 residues. CDR3 in DNA: TGTGCCAGCAGCTTACCTGGACTAGCGCAGGTCAATGAGCAGTTCTTC. Translating gives CASSLPGLAQVNEQFF.

This chain joins TRBV7-9 and TRBJ2-7; D gene unclear. This CDR3 spans 13 amino acids. Germline V CDR1 and CDR2: SEHNR, FQNEAQ (reference sequence). V lost 2 bases and J 7 bases, leaving 12 bases between the germline ends. The CDR3 sequence: CASSLSSVGEQYF. The CDR3 DNA is TGTGCCAGCAGCTTATCGTCCGTGGGAGAGCAGTACTTC. Drawing the rest from reference TRBV7-9 and TRBJ2-7, the complete variable domain is DTGVSQNPRHKITKRGQNVTFRCDPISEHNRLYWYRQTLGQGPEFLTYFQNEAQLEKSRLLSDRFSAERPKGSFSTLEIQRTEQGDSAMYLCASSLSSVGEQYFGPGTRLTVT.

This clone was observed a single time. The rearrangement uses TRBV4-3 and TRBJ1-5, with a tentative D call TRBD1 (6 bases). V was shortened by 3 bases and J by 7 bases, with 13 bases between the two germline ends. Germline CDR1 LGHNA, CDR2 YSLEER. This CDR3 has 14 amino acids. The CDR3 region is CASSQDSFRQPQHF. The DNA of the CDR3 is TGCGCCAGCAGCCAGGACAGTTTTAGGCAGCCCCAGCATTTT.

The count of this clone is one. Other DNA sequences within the sample encode an identical CDR3. The chain couples TRBV20-1 to TRBJ2-5; D is unresolved. The CDR3 extends over 11 amino acids. Germline lookup yields CDR1 DFQATT and CDR2 SNEGSKA (reference sequence). The ends were cut back, 0 bases at V and 5 bases at J, with 4 bases in the middle. The CDR3 DNA reads as TGCAGTGCTAGAGATGGGGAGACCCAGTACTTC. Encoded protein: CSARDGETQYF.

The chain employs TRBV23-1 and TRBJ1-2, with no clear D. TRBV23-1 is filed as an ORF, its function uncertain. The CDR3 spans 12 residues. V shed 3 bases and J shed 7 bases, with 9 bases lying between them. For the CDR3, the DNA is TGCGCCAGCAGTCAGTACGGGTCTGGCTACACCTTC. Its translation is CASSQYGSGYTF.

The chain carries TRBV30 and TRBJ1-1; a possible D gene is TRBD1 (6 bases). In germline, CDR1 is GTSNPN, CDR2 SVGIG (reference sequence). V was pared by 5 bases and J by 6 bases, with 7 bases between. The CDR3 has 10 residues. The CDR3 sequence is CAWGGPEAFF. CDR3 nucleotide sequence: TGTGCCTGGGGGGGCCCTGAAGCTTTCTTT. The full variable domain, rest sourced from reference TRBV30 and TRBJ1-1, is SQTIHQWPATLVQPVGSPLSLECTVEGTSNPNLYWYRQAAGRGLQLLFYSVGIGQISSEVPQNLSASRPQDRQFILSSKKLLLSDSGFYLCAWGGPEAFFGQGTRLTVV.

The chain has TRBV4-3 and TRBJ2-4; 9 bases map to TRBD1. Germline V lookup: CDR1 LGHNA, CDR2 YSLEER. CDR3 size: 15 residues. With V trimmed by 3 bases and J by 8 bases, 8 bases remained unmatched. In DNA form, the CDR3 reads TGCGCCAGCAGCCAGGCCGGGGACAGGGCGGACATTCAGTACTTC. It encodes CASSQAGDRADIQYF.

The chain combines TRBV20-1 with TRBJ2-3; D unresolved. Between the trimmed V and J ends, which lost 2 bases and 4 bases, there was a span of 4 bases. The germline CDR1 and CDR2 sequences are DFQATT and SNEGSKA (reference sequence). This CDR3 has 11 residues. DNA for the CDR3: TGCAGTGCTAGAATAGCAGATACGCAGTATTTT. This gives the protein CSARIADTQYF.

This chain uses TRBV30 with TRBJ1-4; no reliable D call. This CDR3 comprises 11 residues. CDR1 GTSNPN and CDR2 SVGIG come from the germline V gene (reference sequence). V lost 0 bases and J 14 bases, leaving 10 bases between the germline ends. The CDR3: CAWSVSPNLFF. The DNA of the CDR3 is TGTGCCTGGAGTGTATCTCCAAATCTGTTTTTT.

V usage is TRBV20-1 and J usage is TRBJ2-3; 7 positions agree with TRBD1. Germline trimming cut 7 bases from V and 5 bases from J; bases unmatched to any gene: 3. Germline V gene data show CDR1 as DFQATT and CDR2 as SNEGSKA (reference sequence). The CDR3 has 11 residues. The CDR3 region has the DNA TGCAGTGTACGGACAGGAGATACGCAGTATTTT. This translates into CSVRTGDTQYF.

The chain combines TRBV30 with TRBJ1-6; a weak D match, TRBD1 (5 bases). Trimming cost V 5 bases and J 7 bases, with 18 bases left between them. CDR3 length: 15 residues. Looked up from germline, CDR1 is GTSNPN and CDR2 is SVGIG (reference sequence). Written as DNA, the CDR3 is TGTGCCTGGGCCCTGATGGACACGAGAAATTCACCCCTCCACTTT. Its protein product is CAWALMDTRNSPLHF.